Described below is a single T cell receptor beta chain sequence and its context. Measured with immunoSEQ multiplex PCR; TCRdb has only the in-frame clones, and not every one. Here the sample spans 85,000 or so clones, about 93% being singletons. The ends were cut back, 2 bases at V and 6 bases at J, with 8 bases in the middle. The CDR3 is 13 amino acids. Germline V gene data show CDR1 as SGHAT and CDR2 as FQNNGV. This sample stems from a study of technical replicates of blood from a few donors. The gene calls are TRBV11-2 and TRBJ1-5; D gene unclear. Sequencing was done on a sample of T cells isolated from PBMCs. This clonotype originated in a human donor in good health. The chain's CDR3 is CASSLFLRQPQHF. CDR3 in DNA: TGTGCCAGCAGCTTATTTCTTCGTCAGCCCCAGCATTTT.